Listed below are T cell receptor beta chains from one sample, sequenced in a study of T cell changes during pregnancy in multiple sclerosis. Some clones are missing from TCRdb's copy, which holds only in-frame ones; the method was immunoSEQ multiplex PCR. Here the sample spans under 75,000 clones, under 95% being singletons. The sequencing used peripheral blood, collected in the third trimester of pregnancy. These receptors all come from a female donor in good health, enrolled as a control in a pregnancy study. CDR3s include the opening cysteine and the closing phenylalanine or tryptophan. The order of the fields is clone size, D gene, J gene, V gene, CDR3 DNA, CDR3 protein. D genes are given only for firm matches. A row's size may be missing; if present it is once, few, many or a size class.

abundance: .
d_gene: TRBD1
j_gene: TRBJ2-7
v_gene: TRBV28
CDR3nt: TGTGCCATCTTACGACAGGGGTCCTACGAGCAGTACTTC
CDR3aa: CAILRQGSYEQYF

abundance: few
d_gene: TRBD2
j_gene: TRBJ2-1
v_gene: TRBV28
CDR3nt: TGTGCCAGCAGTTCGGGCGGGGGCTACAATGAGCAGTTCTTC
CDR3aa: CASSSGGGYNEQFF

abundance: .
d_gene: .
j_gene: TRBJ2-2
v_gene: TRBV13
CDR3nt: TGTGCCAGCAGCTCGACTCACCGGACAGAGGGCCCCGGGGAGCTGTTTTTT
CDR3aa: CASSSTHRTEGPGELFF

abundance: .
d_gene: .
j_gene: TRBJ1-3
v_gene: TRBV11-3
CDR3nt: TGTGCCAGCAGTCCCCACCGGGGGTCATCTGGAAACACCATATATTTT
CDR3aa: CASSPHRGSSGNTIYF

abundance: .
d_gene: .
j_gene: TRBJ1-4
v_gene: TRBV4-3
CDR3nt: TGCGCCAGCAGCAGGCAGGGAGGCGAAAAACTGTTTTTT
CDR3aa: CASSRQGGEKLFF

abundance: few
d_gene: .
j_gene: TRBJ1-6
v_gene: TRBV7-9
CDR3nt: TGTGCCAGCAGCCCGCCCGGGACAAATAATTCACCCCTCCACTTT
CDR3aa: CASSPPGTNNSPLHF

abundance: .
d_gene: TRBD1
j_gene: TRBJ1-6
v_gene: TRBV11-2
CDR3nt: TGTGCCAGCAGCATTCGGGACAGGGGGAATTCACCCCTCCACTTT
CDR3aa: CASSIRDRGNSPLHF

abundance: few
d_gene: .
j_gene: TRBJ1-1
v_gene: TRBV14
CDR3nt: TGTGCCAGCAGCGGATACAGGGCTGAAGCTTTCTTT
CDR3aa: CASSGYRAEAFF

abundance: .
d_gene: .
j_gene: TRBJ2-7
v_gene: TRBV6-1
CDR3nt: TGTGCCAGCAGTGAGGGGAGTGGGCCGGCATCCTACGAGCAGTACTTC
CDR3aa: CASSEGSGPASYEQYF

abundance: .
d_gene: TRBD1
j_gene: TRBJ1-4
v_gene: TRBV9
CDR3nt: TGTGCCAGCAGCGTGGGACAGGGGCGAGAAAAACTGTTTTTT
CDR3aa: CASSVGQGREKLFF

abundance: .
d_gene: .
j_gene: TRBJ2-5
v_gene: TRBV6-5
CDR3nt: TGTGCCAGCCGGGTGGTGGAGACCCAGTACTTC
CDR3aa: CASRVVETQYF

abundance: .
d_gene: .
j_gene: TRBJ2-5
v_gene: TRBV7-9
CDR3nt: TGTGCCAGCGGGGACTTCTTTCAAGAGACCCAGTACTTC
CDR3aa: CASGDFFQETQYF

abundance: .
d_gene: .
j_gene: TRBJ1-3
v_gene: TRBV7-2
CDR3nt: TGTGCCAGCAGCTTTCCCAACTCTGGAAACACCATATATTTT
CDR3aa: CASSFPNSGNTIYF

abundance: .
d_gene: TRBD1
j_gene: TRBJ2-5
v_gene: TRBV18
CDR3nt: TGTGCCAGCTCACCGGGACAGGGACGTGAGGGAGAGACCCAGTACTTC
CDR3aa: CASSPGQGREGETQYF

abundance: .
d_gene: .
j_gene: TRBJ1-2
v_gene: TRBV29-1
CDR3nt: TGCAGCGTTAGGTCCCAGGCCTTCGGCTACACCTTC
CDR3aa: CSVRSQAFGYTF

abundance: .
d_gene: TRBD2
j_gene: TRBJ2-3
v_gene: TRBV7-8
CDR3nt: TGTGCCAGCAGCTTACGACTAGCGGGTGGAGCAGATACGCAGTATTTT
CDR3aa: CASSLRLAGGADTQYF

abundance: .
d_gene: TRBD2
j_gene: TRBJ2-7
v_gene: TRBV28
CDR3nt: TGTGCCAGCAGCGTATATAGCGGGGGGAGGTTCGAGCAGTACTTC
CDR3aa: CASSVYSGGRFEQYF

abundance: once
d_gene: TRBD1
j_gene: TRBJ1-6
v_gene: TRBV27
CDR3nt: TGTGCCAGCAGCACCGGGACAGAGTTTTCACCCCTCCACTTT
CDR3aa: CASSTGTEFSPLHF

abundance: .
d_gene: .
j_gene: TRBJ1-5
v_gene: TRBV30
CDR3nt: TGTGCCTGGACCCCACCGGGACTCTATAGCAATCAGCCCCAGCATTTT
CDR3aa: CAWTPPGLYSNQPQHF

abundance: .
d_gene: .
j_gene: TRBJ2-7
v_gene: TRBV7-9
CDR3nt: TGTGCCAGCAGCTTAGAGGATCGGAGGAAAGAGCAGTACTTC
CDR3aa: CASSLEDRRKEQYF

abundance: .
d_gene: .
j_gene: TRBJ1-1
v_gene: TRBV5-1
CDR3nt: TGCGCCAGCAGCTGGGTGGGGGGTAACACTGAAGCTTTCTTT
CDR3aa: CASSWVGGNTEAFF

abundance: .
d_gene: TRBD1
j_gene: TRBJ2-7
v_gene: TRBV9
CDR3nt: TGTGCCAGCAGCGTAGGGGACAGCGGTACCTACGAGCAGTACTTC
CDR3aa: CASSVGDSGTYEQYF

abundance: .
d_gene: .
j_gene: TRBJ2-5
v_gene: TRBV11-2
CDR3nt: TGTGCCAGCGATGATGCAGGGGCCCAAGAGACCCAGTACTTC
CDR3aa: CASDDAGAQETQYF

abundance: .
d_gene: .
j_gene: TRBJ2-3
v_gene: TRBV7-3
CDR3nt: TGTGCCAGCAGCTTAGGGGCTCCTCCAGATACGCAGTATTTT
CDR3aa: CASSLGAPPDTQYF

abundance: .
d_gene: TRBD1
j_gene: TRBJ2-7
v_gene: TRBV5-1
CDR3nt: TGCGCCAGCAGTGTGACAGGGGTAGACGAGCAGTACTTC
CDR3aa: CASSVTGVDEQYF

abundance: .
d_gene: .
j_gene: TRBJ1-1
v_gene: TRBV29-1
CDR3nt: TGCAGCGCTGGGGAGTTGTACACTGAAGCTTTCTTT
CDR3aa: CSAGELYTEAFF

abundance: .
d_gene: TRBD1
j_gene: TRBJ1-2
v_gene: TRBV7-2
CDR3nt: TGTGCCAGCAGCTCCCTCACAGGGGGGAATGGCTACACCTTC
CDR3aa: CASSSLTGGNGYTF

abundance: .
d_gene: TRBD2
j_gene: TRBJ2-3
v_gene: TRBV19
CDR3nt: TGTGCCAGTAGGCGGGGGGGCTGGCCAGATACGCAGTATTTT
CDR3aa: CASRRGGWPDTQYF

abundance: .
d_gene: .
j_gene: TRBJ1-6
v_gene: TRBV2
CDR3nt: TGTGCCAGCACCATAAGGGGGTGGAATTCACCCCTCCACTTT
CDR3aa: CASTIRGWNSPLHF

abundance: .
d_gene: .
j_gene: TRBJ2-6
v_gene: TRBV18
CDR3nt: TGTGCCAGCTCATCTACAGGTTCTGGGGCCAACGTCCTGACTTTC
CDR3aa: CASSSTGSGANVLTF

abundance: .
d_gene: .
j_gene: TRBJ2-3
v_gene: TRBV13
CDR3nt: TGTGCCAGCAGCTCCCAAAACGGAAAGACTAGCACAGATACGCAGTATTTT
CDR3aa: CASSSQNGKTSTDTQYF

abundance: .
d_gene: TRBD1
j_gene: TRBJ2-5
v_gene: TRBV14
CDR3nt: TGTGCCAGCAGCCATGGGACAGGGGGTCGTTGGGAGACCCAGTACTTC
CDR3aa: CASSHGTGGRWETQYF

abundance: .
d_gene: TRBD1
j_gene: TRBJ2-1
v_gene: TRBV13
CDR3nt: TGTGCCAGCAGAGACAGGGGATACAATGAGCAGTTCTTC
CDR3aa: CASRDRGYNEQFF

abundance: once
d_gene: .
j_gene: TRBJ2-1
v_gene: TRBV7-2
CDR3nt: TGTGCCAGCAGCGTCAGGGGCTACAATGAGCAGTTCTTC
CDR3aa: CASSVRGYNEQFF

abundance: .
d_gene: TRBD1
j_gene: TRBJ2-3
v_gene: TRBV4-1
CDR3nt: TGCGCCAGCAGCCCTCGGGGGACAGGGGGCACAGATACGCAGTATTTT
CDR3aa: CASSPRGTGGTDTQYF

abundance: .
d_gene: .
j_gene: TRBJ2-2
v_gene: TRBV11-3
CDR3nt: TGTGCCAGCAGCCAAACAGGCGGGGAGCTGTTTTTT
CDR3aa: CASSQTGGELFF

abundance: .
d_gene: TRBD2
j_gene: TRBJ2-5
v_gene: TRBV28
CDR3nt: TGTGCCAGCACCCTGGGGGGGCAAGAGACCCAGTACTTC
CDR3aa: CASTLGGQETQYF

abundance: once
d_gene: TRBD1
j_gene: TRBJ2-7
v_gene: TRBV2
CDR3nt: TGTGCCAGCAGTGAAGCGGGGACAGAGAGCTCCTACGAGCAGTACTTC
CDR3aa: CASSEAGTESSYEQYF

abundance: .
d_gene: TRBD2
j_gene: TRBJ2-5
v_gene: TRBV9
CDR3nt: TGTGCCAGCAGCGTAGCAGCGGGGGGAGGAGAGACCCAGTACTTC
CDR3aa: CASSVAAGGGETQYF

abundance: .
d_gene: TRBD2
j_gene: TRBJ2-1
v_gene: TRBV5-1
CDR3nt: TGCGCCAGCAGCATAAACGTAGCGGGGGGTCACAATGAGCAGTTCTTC
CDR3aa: CASSINVAGGHNEQFF

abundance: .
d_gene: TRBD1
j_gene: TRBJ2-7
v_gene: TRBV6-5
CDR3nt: TGTGCCAGCAGTTACGGGACAGGGAGCTCCTACGAGCAGTACTTC
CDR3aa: CASSYGTGSSYEQYF

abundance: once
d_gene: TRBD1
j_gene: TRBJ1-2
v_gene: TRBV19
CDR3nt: TGTGCCAGTACCCCAGGTGACAGGGGGCTTTATGGCTACACCTTC
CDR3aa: CASTPGDRGLYGYTF